This T cell receptor beta chain was retrieved from a study of T cell clusters in autoimmune cytopenias (dated by TCRdb to about 2019). Notes on the research overall: The median TRB sequencing depth was about 50,000 reads per sample, and the median number of distinct TRB clonotypes was more than 2,000 per sample. In autoimmune cytopenia patients, peripheral blood TRB and IGH repertoires were sequenced during active disease and over treatment follow-up, together with healthy, CLL and autoimmune hepatitis controls. The goal of the study was to find out whether patients with autoimmune cytopenia have a disease-specific immune repertoire signature that could be used as a blood-based biomarker. What the study reported, not specific to this receptor: A lack of physiological T cell clusters in primary autoimmune cytopenia patients was suggested by GLIPH, as 51 clusters were found to be exclusive to healthy donors versus some 15 exclusive to patients. The T cell clusters were defined only in silico, and the functional role of the clusters still needed to be validated experimentally. Healthy donors showed about 3-fold more exclusive TRB clusters than active autoimmune hepatitis patients, consistent with an autoimmunity-wide signature. The TRB repertoire shifts, including less even repertoires in secondary cytopenia and CLL, mostly reflected lymphoma bias and not autoimmunity. In the comparison of secondary cytopenia with CLL, no cluster-lack signature showed up, apparently because the dominant lymphoma-associated repertoire masked the signature.

Via the germline V gene (reference sequence), CDR1 is LNHDA and CDR2 SQIVND. The CDR3 measures 15 amino acids from cysteine to phenylalanine. There is no recorded DNA. This clonotype is medium-sized (0.01 to 0.1%) as judged by frequency; no count is noted. It has no known antigen specificity. TRB amplification used 200 to 250 ng of peripheral blood genomic DNA, tens of thousands of genome equivalents, per sample. TRB rearrangements were amplified by multiplex PCR following a touch-down protocol, with the TRB-A and TRB-B primer pools mixed in one tube. Illumina adapters and sample indices were attached to the amplicons through two consecutive PCR reactions using Phusion HS II polymerase. The amplicons were purified from gel with the NucleoSpin Gel and PCR Clean-up kit, after which the amplicons were quantified by Qubit and checked for quality on an Agilent 2100 Bioanalyzer. Sequencing of the libraries was performed on an Illumina MiSeq with 600-cycle, single-indexed, paired-end runs. On the authors' methods: MiXCR version 2.1.12 with the default MiXCR reference library was used to align and assemble TRB reads. Each unique CDR3 nucleotide sequence defined a clone, and only productive sequences with at least two reads were analysed. Repertoire diversity was assessed by alpha-parameterized diversity profiles (alpha 0 to 5), including Shannon (alpha 1) and Simpson (alpha 2) indices, computed with an R script. The tcR package was used to compute combinatorial TRB VJ usage, which was then compared between cohorts by principal component analysis with ade4. GLIPH was used to cluster TCRbeta CDR3s in pairs of cohorts matched for age and read depth, and a Wilcoxon test was used to compare cluster frequencies. Based on TCRdb reprocessing of the reads, there is one entry per CDR3 protein sequence, and DNA is missing. These V and J calls are TCRdb output, not the study's own analysis. This sample's listing comprises about 6,800 distinct CDR3 sequences. Around 23% of the sample is held by the ten biggest clonotypes.

The specimen sequenced was peripheral blood. The clonotype originates from a human donor with an autoimmune cytopenia or autoimmune hepatitis (not recorded which). The receptor chain draws on TRBV19 and TRBJ2-2. The CDR3 corresponds to CASSIGERNTGELFF.